This is a list of T cell receptor beta chains from one sample in a study of siplizumab effects on memory and regulatory T cells. Data came from immunoSEQ multiplex PCR; TCRdb stores just in-frame clones and leaves some out. The data contain approximately 82,000 clones, about 87% of them singletons. The specimen was Tregs sorted from blood. The receptors derive from a human donor in good health. Each CDR3 is given with its conserved first and last residue. The order of the fields is CDR3 length, D gene, V gene, J gene, clone size, CDR3 protein, CDR3 DNA. D genes are given only for firm matches. Clone size is not always given. Where it is, it says once, few, many or a class for expanded clones.

CDR3 length: 15
D gene: TRBD1
V gene: TRBV30
J gene: TRBJ2-1
clone size: NA
CDR3 protein: CAWSGDSAYYNEQFF
CDR3 DNA: TGTGCCTGGAGTGGGGACAGTGCTTACTACAATGAGCAGTTCTTC

CDR3 length: 17
D gene: TRBD1
V gene: TRBV27
J gene: TRBJ2-7
clone size: NA
CDR3 protein: CASSPLPSGTGVHEQYF
CDR3 DNA: TGTGCCAGCAGCCCACTCCCATCCGGGACAGGGGTCCACGAGCAGTACTTC

CDR3 length: 11
D gene: NA
V gene: TRBV28
J gene: TRBJ2-7
clone size: NA
CDR3 protein: CASSLIDEQYF
CDR3 DNA: TGTGCCAGCAGTCTGATAGACGAGCAGTACTTC

CDR3 length: 22
D gene: NA
V gene: TRBV28
J gene: TRBJ1-5
clone size: NA
CDR3 protein: CASSYYKDIFIEMRYSNQPQHF
CDR3 DNA: TGTGCCAGCAGTTACTACAAGGACATTTTTATCGAAATGCGGTATAGCAATCAGCCCCAGCATTTT

CDR3 length: 15
D gene: NA
V gene: TRBV7-3
J gene: TRBJ1-6
clone size: once
CDR3 protein: CASSFDRLTNSPLHF
CDR3 DNA: TGTGCCAGCAGCTTCGACAGGTTAACTAATTCACCCCTCCACTTT

CDR3 length: 16
D gene: TRBD2
V gene: TRBV7-3
J gene: TRBJ2-2
clone size: NA
CDR3 protein: CASSLFGLAGTGELFF
CDR3 DNA: TGTGCCAGCAGCTTATTTGGACTAGCGGGCACCGGGGAGCTGTTTTTT

CDR3 length: 12
D gene: TRBD1
V gene: TRBV7-3
J gene: TRBJ1-2
clone size: once
CDR3 protein: CASGDSSYGYTF
CDR3 DNA: TGTGCCAGCGGGGACAGCTCTTATGGCTACACCTTC

CDR3 length: 15
D gene: TRBD1
V gene: TRBV29-1
J gene: TRBJ2-2
clone size: NA
CDR3 protein: CSVFPQGAGTGELFF
CDR3 DNA: TGCAGCGTTTTCCCCCAGGGGGCTGGCACCGGGGAGCTGTTTTTT

CDR3 length: 11
D gene: NA
V gene: TRBV29-1
J gene: TRBJ1-1
clone size: few
CDR3 protein: CSVVGGFEAFF
CDR3 DNA: TGCAGCGTTGTGGGAGGATTTGAAGCTTTCTTT

CDR3 length: 15
D gene: TRBD2
V gene: TRBV15
J gene: TRBJ2-3
clone size: NA
CDR3 protein: CATSTGGAWTDTQYF
CDR3 DNA: TGTGCCACCAGCACCGGGGGGGCGTGGACAGATACGCAGTATTTT

CDR3 length: 14
D gene: NA
V gene: TRBV27
J gene: TRBJ2-3
clone size: NA
CDR3 protein: CASSLQGAPDTQYF
CDR3 DNA: TGTGCCAGCAGTTTGCAAGGGGCCCCAGATACGCAGTATTTT

CDR3 length: 13
D gene: NA
V gene: TRBV28
J gene: TRBJ1-1
clone size: few
CDR3 protein: CASSLNRGEGAFF
CDR3 DNA: TGTGCCAGCAGTTTAAATCGGGGGGAGGGAGCTTTCTTT

CDR3 length: 14
D gene: NA
V gene: TRBV7-7
J gene: TRBJ2-5
clone size: NA
CDR3 protein: CASSSGTAGAAQYF
CDR3 DNA: TGTGCCAGCAGCTCGGGGACGGCTGGTGCGGCCCAGTACTTC

CDR3 length: 15
D gene: TRBD2
V gene: TRBV7-9
J gene: TRBJ2-3
clone size: NA
CDR3 protein: CASSVPGGGADTQYF
CDR3 DNA: TGTGCCAGCAGCGTGCCTGGCGGGGGGGCGGATACGCAGTATTTT

CDR3 length: 14
D gene: NA
V gene: TRBV9
J gene: TRBJ1-1
clone size: NA
CDR3 protein: CASSPGAGGGRAFF
CDR3 DNA: TGTGCCAGCAGCCCGGGGGCGGGAGGAGGTAGAGCTTTCTTT

CDR3 length: 15
D gene: NA
V gene: TRBV28
J gene: TRBJ1-2
clone size: NA
CDR3 protein: CASSLLISGSYGYTF
CDR3 DNA: TGTGCCAGCAGTTTATTAATCTCGGGCTCCTATGGCTACACCTTC

CDR3 length: 15
D gene: NA
V gene: TRBV15
J gene: TRBJ1-3
clone size: once
CDR3 protein: CATSRETGTGNTIYF
CDR3 DNA: TGTGCCACCAGCAGAGAAACGGGGACTGGAAACACCATATATTTT

CDR3 length: 13
D gene: NA
V gene: TRBV21-1
J gene: TRBJ2-7
clone size: NA
CDR3 protein: CARRQGRGNEQYF
CDR3 DNA: TGTGCCAGACGACAGGGTCGAGGTAACGAGCAGTACTTC

CDR3 length: 11
D gene: NA
V gene: TRBV5-1
J gene: TRBJ1-1
clone size: few
CDR3 protein: CASSLNTEAFF
CDR3 DNA: TGCGCCAGCAGCTTGAACACTGAAGCTTTCTTT

CDR3 length: 15
D gene: NA
V gene: TRBV27
J gene: TRBJ1-1
clone size: NA
CDR3 protein: CASSFQSLGNTEAFF
CDR3 DNA: TGTGCCAGCAGTTTTCAAAGTTTAGGGAACACTGAAGCTTTCTTT

CDR3 length: 18
D gene: TRBD2
V gene: TRBV5-1
J gene: TRBJ2-3
clone size: NA
CDR3 protein: CASKPRPTLAGSTDTQYF
CDR3 DNA: TGCGCCAGCAAACCGAGGCCCACACTAGCGGGCAGCACAGATACGCAGTATTTT

CDR3 length: 13
D gene: NA
V gene: TRBV19
J gene: TRBJ1-5
clone size: NA
CDR3 protein: CASSIERWQPQHF
CDR3 DNA: TGTGCCAGTAGTATTGAGCGGTGGCAGCCCCAGCATTTT

CDR3 length: 11
D gene: NA
V gene: TRBV20-1
J gene: TRBJ2-7
clone size: NA
CDR3 protein: CSARSNRLEYF
CDR3 DNA: TGCAGTGCTAGATCCAACAGATTAGAGTACTTC

CDR3 length: 12
D gene: NA
V gene: TRBV6-1
J gene: TRBJ1-1
clone size: NA
CDR3 protein: CASRRENTEAFF
CDR3 DNA: TGTGCCAGCCGGAGGGAGAACACTGAAGCTTTCTTT

CDR3 length: 14
D gene: NA
V gene: TRBV5-5
J gene: TRBJ1-4
clone size: NA
CDR3 protein: CASSLGWANEKLFF
CDR3 DNA: TGTGCCAGCAGTTTGGGGTGGGCTAATGAAAAACTGTTTTTT

CDR3 length: 15
D gene: TRBD1
V gene: TRBV2
J gene: TRBJ2-7
clone size: NA
CDR3 protein: CASSEGWTGRLEQYF
CDR3 DNA: TGTGCCAGCAGTGAAGGTTGGACAGGCCGGTTGGAGCAGTACTTC

CDR3 length: 16
D gene: NA
V gene: TRBV5-1
J gene: TRBJ2-2
clone size: NA
CDR3 protein: CASSLEAAFNTGELFF
CDR3 DNA: TGCGCCAGCAGCTTGGAAGCGGCCTTTAACACCGGGGAGCTGTTTTTT

CDR3 length: 15
D gene: NA
V gene: TRBV19
J gene: TRBJ2-2
clone size: NA
CDR3 protein: CASSIVGVHTGELFF
CDR3 DNA: TGTGCCAGTAGTATAGTTGGGGTGCACACCGGGGAGCTGTTTTTT

CDR3 length: 13
D gene: NA
V gene: TRBV11-3
J gene: TRBJ1-2
clone size: NA
CDR3 protein: CASSLSGGVGYTF
CDR3 DNA: TGTGCCAGCAGCTTATCCGGGGGCGTAGGCTACACCTTC

CDR3 length: 15
D gene: TRBD2
V gene: TRBV7-3
J gene: TRBJ2-3
clone size: NA
CDR3 protein: CASSISGGGTDTQYF
CDR3 DNA: TGTGCCAGCAGCATAAGCGGGGGGGGCACAGATACGCAGTATTTT

CDR3 length: 14
D gene: NA
V gene: TRBV28
J gene: TRBJ1-1
clone size: NA
CDR3 protein: CASSFGGLNTEAFF
CDR3 DNA: TGTGCCAGCAGTTTCGGCGGTTTGAACACTGAAGCTTTCTTT

CDR3 length: 17
D gene: NA
V gene: TRBV7-9
J gene: TRBJ2-3
clone size: once
CDR3 protein: CASSPRTVTTSTDTQYF
CDR3 DNA: TGTGCCAGCAGCCCAAGGACAGTTACGACTAGCACAGATACGCAGTATTTT

CDR3 length: 11
D gene: NA
V gene: TRBV29-1
J gene: TRBJ2-3
clone size: NA
CDR3 protein: CSVVGVNTQYF
CDR3 DNA: TGCAGCGTTGTGGGGGTTAATACGCAGTATTTT

CDR3 length: 15
D gene: NA
V gene: TRBV7-8
J gene: TRBJ2-3
clone size: NA
CDR3 protein: CASSLGSTSTDTQYF
CDR3 DNA: TGTGCCAGCAGCCTAGGGAGTACTAGCACAGATACGCAGTATTTT

CDR3 length: 15
D gene: NA
V gene: TRBV7-2
J gene: TRBJ1-4
clone size: NA
CDR3 protein: CASSPPLATNEKLFF
CDR3 DNA: TGTGCCAGCAGCCCTCCGCTTGCAACTAATGAAAAACTGTTTTTT

CDR3 length: 15
D gene: TRBD1
V gene: TRBV5-1
J gene: TRBJ2-7
clone size: once
CDR3 protein: CASSPAGTGIYEQYF
CDR3 DNA: TGCGCCAGCAGTCCAGCCGGGACAGGGATCTACGAGCAGTACTTC

CDR3 length: 15
D gene: TRBD1
V gene: TRBV4-2
J gene: TRBJ1-5
clone size: NA
CDR3 protein: CASSQETGGGQPQHF
CDR3 DNA: TGTGCCAGCAGCCAAGAAACAGGGGGAGGCCAGCCCCAGCATTTT

CDR3 length: 15
D gene: TRBD1
V gene: TRBV9
J gene: TRBJ2-7
clone size: NA
CDR3 protein: CASSVATGGGYEQYF
CDR3 DNA: TGTGCCAGCAGCGTAGCCACAGGGGGCGGGTACGAGCAGTACTTC

CDR3 length: 18
D gene: TRBD2
V gene: TRBV11-2
J gene: TRBJ2-2
clone size: NA
CDR3 protein: CASAPRLAGKTNTGELFF
CDR3 DNA: TGTGCCAGCGCACCACGTCTAGCGGGTAAAACGAACACCGGGGAGCTGTTTTTT

CDR3 length: 13
D gene: NA
V gene: TRBV6-5
J gene: TRBJ1-1
clone size: NA
CDR3 protein: CASSYSKGSEAFF
CDR3 DNA: TGTGCCAGCAGTTACTCGAAAGGGTCTGAAGCTTTCTTT

CDR3 length: 12
D gene: NA
V gene: TRBV2
J gene: TRBJ2-1
clone size: NA
CDR3 protein: CASSGPGNEQFF
CDR3 DNA: TGTGCCAGCAGTGGCCCCGGGAATGAGCAGTTCTTC

CDR3 length: 17
D gene: TRBD2
V gene: TRBV7-2
J gene: TRBJ2-3
clone size: NA
CDR3 protein: CASSLSGGGGSTDTQYF
CDR3 DNA: TGTGCCAGCAGCCTTAGCGGGGGGGGAGGATCGACAGATACGCAGTATTTT

CDR3 length: 14
D gene: NA
V gene: TRBV28
J gene: TRBJ1-5
clone size: NA
CDR3 protein: CASTEGRRPQPQHF
CDR3 DNA: TGTGCCAGCACCGAAGGTCGGAGGCCCCAGCCCCAGCATTTT

CDR3 length: 15
D gene: NA
V gene: TRBV4-1
J gene: TRBJ1-5
clone size: once
CDR3 protein: CASSQVGGRDQPQHF
CDR3 DNA: TGCGCCAGCAGCCAAGTTGGGGGGCGGGATCAGCCCCAGCATTTT

CDR3 length: 14
D gene: TRBD1
V gene: TRBV5-1
J gene: TRBJ2-7
clone size: NA
CDR3 protein: CASSRDRLHYEQYF
CDR3 DNA: TGCGCCAGCAGCCGGGACAGGTTACACTACGAGCAGTACTTC

CDR3 length: 14
D gene: NA
V gene: TRBV5-1
J gene: TRBJ2-1
clone size: NA
CDR3 protein: CASSADGSYNEQFF
CDR3 DNA: TGCGCCAGCAGCGCCGACGGATCGTACAATGAGCAGTTCTTC

CDR3 length: 13
D gene: NA
V gene: TRBV15
J gene: TRBJ2-2
clone size: NA
CDR3 protein: CATSREMPGELFF
CDR3 DNA: TGTGCCACCAGCAGAGAAATGCCCGGGGAGCTGTTTTTT

CDR3 length: 13
D gene: TRBD1
V gene: TRBV5-1
J gene: TRBJ2-5
clone size: NA
CDR3 protein: CASRGQGEGTQYF
CDR3 DNA: TGCGCCAGCAGAGGACAGGGAGAAGGGACCCAGTACTTC

CDR3 length: 13
D gene: NA
V gene: TRBV19
J gene: TRBJ2-7
clone size: NA
CDR3 protein: CATASASSYEQYF
CDR3 DNA: TGTGCCACTGCCTCAGCCTCCTCCTACGAGCAGTACTTC

CDR3 length: 14
D gene: NA
V gene: TRBV6-5
J gene: TRBJ1-4
clone size: NA
CDR3 protein: CASGEELAYEKLFF
CDR3 DNA: TGTGCCAGCGGGGAGGAACTAGCTTATGAAAAACTGTTTTTT

CDR3 length: 15
D gene: NA
V gene: TRBV27
J gene: TRBJ1-6
clone size: NA
CDR3 protein: CASSLYLLNGSPLHF
CDR3 DNA: TGTGCCAGCAGTTTATATCTGTTAAACGGTTCACCCCTCCACTTT

CDR3 length: 13
D gene: TRBD1
V gene: TRBV7-3
J gene: TRBJ2-1
clone size: NA
CDR3 protein: CASSRDRGNEQFF
CDR3 DNA: TGTGCCAGCTCCAGGGACAGGGGCAATGAGCAGTTCTTC

CDR3 length: 15
D gene: NA
V gene: TRBV5-1
J gene: TRBJ1-1
clone size: NA
CDR3 protein: CVSSLTGVDGTEAFF
CDR3 DNA: TGCGTCAGCAGCTTGACGGGTGTCGACGGGACTGAAGCTTTCTTT

CDR3 length: 14
D gene: TRBD1
V gene: TRBV5-1
J gene: TRBJ1-2
clone size: NA
CDR3 protein: CASSPQGADYGYTF
CDR3 DNA: TGCGCCAGCAGCCCGCAGGGGGCAGACTATGGCTACACCTTC

CDR3 length: 16
D gene: NA
V gene: TRBV27
J gene: TRBJ1-5
clone size: NA
CDR3 protein: CASSERGGYSNQPQHF
CDR3 DNA: TGTGCCAGCAGTGAACGGGGGGGATATAGCAATCAGCCCCAGCATTTT

CDR3 length: 12
D gene: NA
V gene: TRBV6-5
J gene: TRBJ2-5
clone size: once
CDR3 protein: CASTGTRETQYF
CDR3 DNA: TGTGCCAGCACCGGGACCCGAGAGACCCAGTACTTC

CDR3 length: 13
D gene: NA
V gene: TRBV19
J gene: TRBJ1-2
clone size: NA
CDR3 protein: CASSNDRNYGYTF
CDR3 DNA: TGTGCCAGTAGCAATGACAGGAACTATGGCTACACCTTC